Sequencing of this TCR beta chain was carried out in a study of lymphopenia after photon versus proton radiotherapy. Notes on the study in general: Survival link was tested only in deceased patients; proton benefit remains a possibility. Post-nadir diversity loss with photons came from oligoclonal expansion, particularly CD8+ Temra cells. Post-nadir TCR diversity decline inversely tracked overall survival among those who died.

Measured with immunoSEQ multiplex PCR; TCRdb has only the in-frame clones, and not every one. Seen here are around 160,000 clones, 70% to 90% observed once, and the top ten hold less than 6%. A remark on this clone: The antigen is not known.

Germline V gene lookup returns CDR1 LGHNA and CDR2 YSLEER. There are 15 residues in the CDR3. Unmatched junction bases numbered 7, after V lost 1 base and J lost 5 bases. V and J are TRBV4-3 and TRBJ2-7; TRBD2 matches at 8 bases. This receptor was identified in a man aged 50 to 59 with gastric cancer. The material sequenced was peripheral blood, taken from a patient treated with photon-based radiotherapy. DNA of the CDR3: TGCGCCAGCAGCCAAGCGGTGACTAGCGCAGACGAGCAGTACTTC. Its translation: CASSQAVTSADEQYF.